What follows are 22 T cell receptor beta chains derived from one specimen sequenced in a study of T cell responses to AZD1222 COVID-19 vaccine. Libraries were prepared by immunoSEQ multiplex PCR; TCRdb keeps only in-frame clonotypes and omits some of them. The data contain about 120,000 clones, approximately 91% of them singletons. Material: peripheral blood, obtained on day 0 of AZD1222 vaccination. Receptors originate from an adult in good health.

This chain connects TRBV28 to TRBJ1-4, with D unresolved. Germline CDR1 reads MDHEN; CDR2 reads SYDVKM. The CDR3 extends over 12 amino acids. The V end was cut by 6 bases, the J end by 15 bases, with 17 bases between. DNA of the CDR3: TGTGCCAGCAGAGAACGTTCGACGGTAATGTTTTTT. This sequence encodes CASRERSTVMFF.

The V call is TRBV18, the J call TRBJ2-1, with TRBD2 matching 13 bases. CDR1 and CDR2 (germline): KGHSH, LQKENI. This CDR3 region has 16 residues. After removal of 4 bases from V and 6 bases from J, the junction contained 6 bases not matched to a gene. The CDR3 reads CASSLPGLAGVNEQFF. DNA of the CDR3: TGTGCCAGCTCACTACCCGGACTAGCGGGGGTCAATGAGCAGTTCTTC. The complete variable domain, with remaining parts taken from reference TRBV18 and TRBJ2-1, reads NAGVMQNPRHLVRRRGQEARLRCSPMKGHSHVYWYRQLPEEGLKFMVYLQKENIIDESGMPKERFSAEFPKEGPSILRIQQVVRGDSAAYFCASSLPGLAGVNEQFFGPGTRLTVL.

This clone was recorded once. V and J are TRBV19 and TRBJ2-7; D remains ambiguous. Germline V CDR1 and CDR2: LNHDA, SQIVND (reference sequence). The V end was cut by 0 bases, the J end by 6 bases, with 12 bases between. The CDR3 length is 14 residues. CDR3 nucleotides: TGTGCCAGTAGTATAGAGGGAACGCTGGGCGAGCAGTACTTC. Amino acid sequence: CASSIEGTLGEQYF.

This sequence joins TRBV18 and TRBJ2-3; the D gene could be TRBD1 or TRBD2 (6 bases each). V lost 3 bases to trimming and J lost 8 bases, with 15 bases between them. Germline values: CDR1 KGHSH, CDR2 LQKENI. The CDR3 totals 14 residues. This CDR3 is CASSPSTGASTQYF. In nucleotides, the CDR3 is TGTGCCAGCTCACCTTCAACGGGGGCGAGTACGCAGTATTTT.

The CDR3, as DNA: TGCGCCAGCGCTTATAGCGGGTTTCAAGAGACCCAGTACTTC. Translated: CASAYSGFQETQYF. The gene calls are TRBV5-1 and TRBJ2-5, with 7 positions matching TRBD2. The V gene's germline CDR1 is SGHRS and CDR2 YFSETQ. The trim removed 7 bases at V and 2 bases at J, leaving 8 bases unmatched. The CDR3 is 14 residues long.

The CDR3 coding sequence is TGCAGCGTGAATGACTCTCCAGTCCTGCAGTTCTTC. Translated: CSVNDSPVLQFF. V and J are TRBV29-1 and TRBJ2-1; D gene ambiguous. Germline values: CDR1 SQVTM, CDR2 ANQGSEA. The CDR3 is 12 residues long. The V end lost 6 bases, the J end lost 12 bases, and 18 bases lay between the germline ends.

CDR3 bases: TGCGCCAGCAGCCCCGGGTTGGGGAATGGTGAGACCCAGTACTTC. Amino acid sequence: CASSPGLGNGETQYF. The chain couples TRBV5-1 to TRBJ2-5; no clear D. The CDR3 is 15 residues long. CDR1 and CDR2 from the germline V gene are SGHRS and YFSETQ. Deletions cut 4 bases from V and 5 bases from J, with 18 bases between.

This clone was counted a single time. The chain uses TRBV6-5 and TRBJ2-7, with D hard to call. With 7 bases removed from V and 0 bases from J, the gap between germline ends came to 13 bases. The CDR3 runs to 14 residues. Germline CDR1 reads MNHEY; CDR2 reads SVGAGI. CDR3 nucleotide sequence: TGTGCCAGCACCCGAGAGATAGCCTCCTACGAGCAGTACTTC. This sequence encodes CASTREIASYEQYF.

The CDR3 coding sequence is TGTGCCAGCAGCCTCCCCACTAGCGGGAGACCCTCAAGCTCCTACGAGCAGTACTTC. Amino acid sequence: CASSLPTSGRPSSSYEQYF. J is TRBJ2-7 and V is TRBV11-2, with 11 bases aligning to TRBD2. This CDR3 has 19 amino acids. J lost 0 bases, V lost 5 bases, and 15 bases had no gene match. CDR1 is SGHAT, CDR2 FQNNGV, per germline.

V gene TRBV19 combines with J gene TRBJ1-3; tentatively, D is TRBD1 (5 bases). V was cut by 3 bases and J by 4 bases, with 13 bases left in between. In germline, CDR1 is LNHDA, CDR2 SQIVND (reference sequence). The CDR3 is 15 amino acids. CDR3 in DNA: TGTGCCAGTAGTATGGCCGGGGGTTTCGGAAACACCATATATTTT. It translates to CASSMAGGFGNTIYF. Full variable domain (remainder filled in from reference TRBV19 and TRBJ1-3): DGGITQSPKYLFRKEGQNVTLSCEQNLNHDAMYWYRQDPGQGLRLIYYSQIVNDFQKGDIAEGYSVSREKKESFPLTVTSAQKNPTAFYLCASSMAGGFGNTIYFGEGSWLTVV.

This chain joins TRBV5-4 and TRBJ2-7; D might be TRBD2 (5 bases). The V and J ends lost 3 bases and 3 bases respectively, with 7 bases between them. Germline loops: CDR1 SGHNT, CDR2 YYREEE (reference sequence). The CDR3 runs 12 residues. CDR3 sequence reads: CASSSGVYEQYF. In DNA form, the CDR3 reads TGTGCCAGCAGCTCCGGGGTCTACGAGCAGTACTTC.

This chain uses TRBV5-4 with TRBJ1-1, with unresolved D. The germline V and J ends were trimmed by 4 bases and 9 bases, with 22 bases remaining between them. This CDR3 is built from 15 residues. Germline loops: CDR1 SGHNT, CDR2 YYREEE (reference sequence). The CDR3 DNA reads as TGTGCCAGCAGCCCCGGGGAGGGAGGGAGCGGGAAAGCTTTCTTT. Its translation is CASSPGEGGSGKAFF.

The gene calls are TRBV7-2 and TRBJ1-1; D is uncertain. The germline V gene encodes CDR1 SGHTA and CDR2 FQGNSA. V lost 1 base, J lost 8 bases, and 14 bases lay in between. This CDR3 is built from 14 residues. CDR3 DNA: TGTGCCAGCAGCTTAGTTTCGGGCGGCGGGGAAGCTTTCTTT. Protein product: CASSLVSGGGEAFF.

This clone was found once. The DNA for the CDR3 is TGTGCCAGCAGCCCAGGGAAGAAGGGGGACATTCAGTACTTC. It specifies CASSPGKKGDIQYF. The J gene is TRBJ2-4, the V gene TRBV11-3; possible D gene TRBD1, 6 bases. V was cut by 5 bases and J by 8 bases, with 16 bases left in between. Germline CDR1 and CDR2: SGHNT and YENEEA. The CDR3 sequence is 14 residues long.

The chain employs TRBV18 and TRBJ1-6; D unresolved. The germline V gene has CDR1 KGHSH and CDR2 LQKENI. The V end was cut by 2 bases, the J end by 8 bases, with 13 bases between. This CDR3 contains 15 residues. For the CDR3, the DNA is TGTGCCAGCTCACCAAACAGTCCTCAGGATTCACCCCTCCACTTT. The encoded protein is CASSPNSPQDSPLHF.

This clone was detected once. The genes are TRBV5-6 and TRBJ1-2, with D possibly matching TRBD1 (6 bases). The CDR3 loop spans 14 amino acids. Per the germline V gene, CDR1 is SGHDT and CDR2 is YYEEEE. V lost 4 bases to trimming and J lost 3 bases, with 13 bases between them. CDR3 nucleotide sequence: TGTGCCAGCAGCCCAGGGGCAGGGGACTATGGCTACACCTTC. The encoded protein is CASSPGAGDYGYTF.

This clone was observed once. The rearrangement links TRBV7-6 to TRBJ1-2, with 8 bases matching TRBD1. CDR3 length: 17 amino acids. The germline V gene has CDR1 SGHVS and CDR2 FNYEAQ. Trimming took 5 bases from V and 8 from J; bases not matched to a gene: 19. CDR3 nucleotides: TGTGCCAGCAGCCAAACCCTCCGGACAGGGAGATCAGGCGGCTACACCTTC. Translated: CASSQTLRTGRSGGYTF.

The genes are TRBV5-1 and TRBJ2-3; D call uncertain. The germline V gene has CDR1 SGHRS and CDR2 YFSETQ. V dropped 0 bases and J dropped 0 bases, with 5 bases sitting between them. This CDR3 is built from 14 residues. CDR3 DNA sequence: TGCGCCAGCAGCTTGGGGGTTAGCACAGATACGCAGTATTTT. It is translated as CASSLGVSTDTQYF.

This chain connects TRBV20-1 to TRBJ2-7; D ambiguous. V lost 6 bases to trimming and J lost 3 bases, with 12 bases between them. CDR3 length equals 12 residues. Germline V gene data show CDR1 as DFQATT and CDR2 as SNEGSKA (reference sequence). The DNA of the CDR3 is TGCAGTGCCAGTACGGGTAGCTACGAGCAGTACTTC. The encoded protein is CSASTGSYEQYF.

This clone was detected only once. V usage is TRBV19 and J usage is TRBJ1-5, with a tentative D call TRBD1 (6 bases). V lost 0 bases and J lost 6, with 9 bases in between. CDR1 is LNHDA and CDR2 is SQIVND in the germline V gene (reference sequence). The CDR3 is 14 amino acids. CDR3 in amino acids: CASSIDRGGQPQHF. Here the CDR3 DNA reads TGTGCCAGTAGTATAGACAGGGGCGGTCAGCCCCAGCATTTT.

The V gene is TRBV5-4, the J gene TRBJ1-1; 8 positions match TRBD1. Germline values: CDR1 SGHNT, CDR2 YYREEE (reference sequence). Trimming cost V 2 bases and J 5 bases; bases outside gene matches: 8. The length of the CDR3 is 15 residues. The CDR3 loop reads CASSLDRGGRTEAFF. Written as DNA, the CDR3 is TGTGCCAGCAGCTTAGACAGGGGTGGTAGGACTGAAGCTTTCTTT.

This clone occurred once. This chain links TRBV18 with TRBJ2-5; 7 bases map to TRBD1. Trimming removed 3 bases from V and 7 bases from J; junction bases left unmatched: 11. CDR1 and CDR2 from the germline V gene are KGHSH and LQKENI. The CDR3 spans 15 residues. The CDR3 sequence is CASSPTGVSTGTQYF. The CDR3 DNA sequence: TGTGCCAGCTCACCCACAGGGGTGTCTACAGGGACCCAGTACTTC.